This TCR beta chain derives from a study of CD8 T cells in ankylosing spondylitis. Whole-study findings and limits: Reportedly, significant enrichment of disease-linked clones occurred in matched ankylosing spondylitis synovial fluid. For ankylosing spondylitis blood, a TCR beta motif of 8 or 9 highly homologous variants appeared characteristic. Prior work had noted some motif variants in reactive arthritis blood and synovial fluid.

Libraries of TCR beta came from quantitative 5'-RACE with molecular barcodes. TCRdb reanalysed the 5' RACE reads using MiXCR and keeps one entry per CDR3 protein. The sample lists about 540,000 distinct CDR3 sequences; 10% to 15% were seen once. The V gene lost 1 base and the J gene lost 5 bases, with 10 bases spanning the gap. There are 14 residues in the CDR3. Germline V gene data show CDR1 as SGHRS and CDR2 as YFSETQ. This clonotype has more than one count but fewer than ten. Its cognate antigen is unknown. The TCR comes from a male donor with ankylosing spondylitis. The sequenced sample consisted of blood, either unsorted or a sorted T cell fraction (not recorded which). This chain links TRBV5-1 with TRBJ2-1, with D possibly matching TRBD2 (6 bases). In DNA form, the CDR3 reads TGCGCCAGCAGCTTGACTAGCACAAACAATGAGCAGTTCTTC. This encodes CASSLTSTNNEQFF.